This TCR beta chain stems from a study of cytomegalovirus exposure and HLA in healthy donors. V lost 1 base and J 4 bases, leaving 13 bases between the germline ends. There are 16 residues in the CDR3. CDR1 MDHEN and CDR2 SYDVKM come from the germline V gene. A multiplex PCR was run with 60 Vbeta primers and 13 Jbeta primers. The data were produced by immunoSEQ multiplex PCR, yet TCRdb's version contains in-frame clones alone and is incomplete. This table holds 75,000 to 100,000 clones, just over 70% found once. Comment on this clone: What it binds is not known.

Overall study findings and caveats: In an earlier analysis, in approximately 570 donors, most V segments appeared productive either ~90% or ~30% of the time.

The TCR originated in a man aged 55-75 years in good health and CMV-seronegative. V usage is TRBV28 and J usage is TRBJ2-2, with a weak D call TRBD2 (5 bases). Sequences were obtained from PBMCs. CDR3 in DNA: TGTGCCAGCAGTTTATATGAGGGTTCGGCCACCGGGGAGCTGTTTTTT. This sequence encodes CASSLYEGSATGELFF.